This TCR beta chain was captured in a study of T cell responses to AZD1222 COVID-19 vaccine (dated by TCRdb to the early 2020s). For the wider study: A total of 233 trial participants underwent TCR sequencing, of whom around 210 had received two doses of AZD1222 and around 25 had received two doses of the MenACWY control vaccine. Trial participants were enrolled into age subgroups of 18-55, 56-69 and 70-plus years, which contained approximately 150, 28 and 58 TCR-sequenced participants, respectively. The investigation overall reported the following: The 56-69-year group was small, and its depth increase did not reach significance, likely because of low power. CD4 TCRs associated with the vaccine covered the entire spike protein, and the dominant responses were in regions 160-218 and 743-854. Spike-specific TCR breadth and depth rose significantly after two AZD1222 doses compared with day 0 and with MenACWY recipients. Most participants were white British and females outnumbered males, and the authors suggested that clonal diversity may have been underestimated. Conclusions about previously exposed vaccinees are limited, since just a handful of AZD1222 recipients were seropositive for SARS-CoV-2 at baseline. No day 14 peak-response samples were available, so repertoires were characterized only after the peak T cell response. Reportedly, almost half of the unique spike-specific TCRs recognized epitopes lying outside the regions that are mutated in the B.1.351 and B.1.1.7 variants.

The CDR3 regions of human TCRbeta chains were subjected to immunosequencing. The original methods were these. Repertoire TCRs were matched against a reference library of SARS-CoV-2-specific TCRs generated with the MIRA antigen-specificity platform. Breadth meant the fraction of unique TCRs that were SARS-CoV-2-associated, whereas depth meant the fraction of total T cells that were SARS-CoV-2-associated. Each spike-specific TCR was assigned to its reactive spike region and to a CD4 or CD8 class using the MIRA data. Log10-transformed breadth and depth values were compared by one-way ANOVA with Sidak's multiple comparisons tests. TCRdb's version of the immuneACCESS table is confined to in-frame rearrangements and falls short of the full clone set. An unresolved V gene accounts for under half of the shortfall where checked; the remainder is of unknown origin. That table supplies the V and J calls and clone size; D and trimming were determined from the DNA. This sample comprises under 200,000 clones, roughly nine tenths of them detected only once. Around 0.99% of the sample rests with the top ten.

A word on this clone: The target of this receptor is not known. No base qualities exist here, and no much larger clone lies one base off it.

The meaning of the sample's time point label: about 28 days (+/-7) after the second vaccine dose. AZD1222 recipients whose second dose came at about 4 weeks and those whose second dose came at about 12 weeks were combined into one group, since spike-specific TCR depth and breadth did not differ between the two schedules. Samples from vaccinated people were obtained from the UK trials COV001 and COV002, which included a single-blind randomized controlled phase 2/3 trial of AZD1222 (ChAdOx1 nCoV-19) in healthy adults. For TCRbeta chain sequencing, PBMC samples were collected from trial participants at day 0 and at day 28 after the second dose. The trim is 6 bases for V and 1 base for J, with a gap of 12 bases between the germline ends. According to the germline V gene, CDR1 reads SQVTM and CDR2 reads ANQGSEA. The CDR3 runs 13 residues from the cysteine to the phenylalanine. The read is trimmed to its CDR3 DNA, 39 bases read in frame from base 1.

This specimen was peripheral blood, taken 28 days after the second AZD1222 dose. This clonotype was obtained from an adult who received the AZD1222 COVID-19 vaccine. The rearrangement joined TRBV29-1 to TRBJ2-5; too little of a D gene remains to name it. The DNA reads TGCAGCGTCAAGGACCACCCCCAAGAGACCCAGTACTTC. Its protein is CSVKDHPQETQYF. The CDR3 plus the reference TRBV29-1 and TRBJ2-5 genes for the other parts give the full variable domain: SAVISQKPSRDICQRGTSLTIQCQVDSQVTMMFWYRQQPGQSLTLIATANQGSEATYESGFVIDKFPISRPNLTFSTLTVSNMSPEDSSIYLCSVKDHPQETQYFGPGTRLLVL.